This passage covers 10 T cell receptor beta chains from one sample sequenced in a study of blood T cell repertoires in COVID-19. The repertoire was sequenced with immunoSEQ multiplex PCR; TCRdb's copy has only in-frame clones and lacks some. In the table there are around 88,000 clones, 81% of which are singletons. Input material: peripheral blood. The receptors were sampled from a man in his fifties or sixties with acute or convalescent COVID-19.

CDR3 in amino acids: CASSAKNSGGQGTDTQYF. The CDR3 nucleotides are TGTGCCAGCAGTGCCAAAAATTCCGGGGGACAGGGCACAGATACGCAGTATTTT. This chain connects TRBV6-1 to TRBJ2-3; 8 bases line up with TRBD1. Per the germline V gene, CDR1 is MNHNS and CDR2 is SASEGT. Trimming cost V 4 bases and J 1 base; bases outside gene matches: 13. This CDR3 comprises 18 residues.

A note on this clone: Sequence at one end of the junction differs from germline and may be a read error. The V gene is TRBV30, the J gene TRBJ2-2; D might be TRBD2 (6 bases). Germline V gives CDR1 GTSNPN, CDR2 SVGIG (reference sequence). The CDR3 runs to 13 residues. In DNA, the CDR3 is TGTGCTTGGAAGCGGGCGGGCACCGGGGAGCTGTTTTTT. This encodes CAWKRAGTGELFF.

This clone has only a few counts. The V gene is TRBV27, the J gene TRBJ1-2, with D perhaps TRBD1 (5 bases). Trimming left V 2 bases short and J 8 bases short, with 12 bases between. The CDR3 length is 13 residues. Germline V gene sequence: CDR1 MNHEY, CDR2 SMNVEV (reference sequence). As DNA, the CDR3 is TGTGCCAGCAGTTTAAGCCAGGGTTACGGCTACACCTTC. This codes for CASSLSQGYGYTF.

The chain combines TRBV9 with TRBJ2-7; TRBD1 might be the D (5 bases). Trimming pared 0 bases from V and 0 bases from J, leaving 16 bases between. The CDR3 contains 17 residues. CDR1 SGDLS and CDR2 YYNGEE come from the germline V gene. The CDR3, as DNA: TGTGCCAGCAGCGTAGAACCTTGGACAAGGAGCTCCTACGAGCAGTACTTC. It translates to CASSVEPWTRSSYEQYF.

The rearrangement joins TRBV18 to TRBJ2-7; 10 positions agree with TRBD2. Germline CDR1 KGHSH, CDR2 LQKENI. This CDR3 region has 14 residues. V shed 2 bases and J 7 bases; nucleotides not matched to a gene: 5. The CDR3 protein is CASSPLGTSEEQYF. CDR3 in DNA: TGTGCCAGCTCACCATTAGGGACTAGCGAAGAGCAGTACTTC.

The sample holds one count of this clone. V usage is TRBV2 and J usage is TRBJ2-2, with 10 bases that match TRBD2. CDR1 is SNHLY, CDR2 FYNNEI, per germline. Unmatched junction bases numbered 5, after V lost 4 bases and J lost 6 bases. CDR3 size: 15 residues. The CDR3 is CASSVVLAGAGELFF. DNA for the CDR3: TGTGCCAGCAGTGTAGTGCTAGCGGGGGCCGGGGAGCTGTTTTTT.

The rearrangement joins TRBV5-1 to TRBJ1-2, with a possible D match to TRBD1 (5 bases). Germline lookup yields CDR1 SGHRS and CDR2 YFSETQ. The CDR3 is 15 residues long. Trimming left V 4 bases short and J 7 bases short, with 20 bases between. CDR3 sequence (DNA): TGCGCCAGCAGCCCGGGGGTAGGGGACCCTCGTGGCTACACCTTC. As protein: CASSPGVGDPRGYTF.

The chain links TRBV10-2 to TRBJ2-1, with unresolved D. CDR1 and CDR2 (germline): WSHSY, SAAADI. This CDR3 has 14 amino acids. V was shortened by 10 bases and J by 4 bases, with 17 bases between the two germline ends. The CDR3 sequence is CATLRQSPYNEQFF. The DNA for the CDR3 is TGCGCCACCTTAAGACAATCACCTTACAATGAGCAGTTCTTC.

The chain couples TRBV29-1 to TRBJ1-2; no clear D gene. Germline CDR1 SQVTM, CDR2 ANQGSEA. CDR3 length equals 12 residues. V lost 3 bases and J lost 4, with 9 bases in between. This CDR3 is CSVEARIYGYTF. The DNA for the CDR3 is TGCAGCGTTGAGGCGCGGATCTATGGCTACACCTTC.

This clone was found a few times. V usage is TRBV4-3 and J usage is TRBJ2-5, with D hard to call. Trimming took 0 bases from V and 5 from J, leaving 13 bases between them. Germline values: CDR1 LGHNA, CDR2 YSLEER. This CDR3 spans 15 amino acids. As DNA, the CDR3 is TGCGCCAGCAGCCAAGATTACTTCGCCCGGGAGACCCAGTACTTC. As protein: CASSQDYFARETQYF.